These 21 T cell receptor beta chains were all obtained from the same sample, sequenced in a study of T cell changes during pregnancy in multiple sclerosis. TCRdb's copy holds only in-frame clones and misses some; the assay was immunoSEQ multiplex PCR. The sample has 35,000 to 55,000 clones, 92% seen once. The sequencing input was peripheral blood. The receptors derive from a female donor with multiple sclerosis, enrolled in a pregnancy study.

This clone has only a few counts. The chain recombines TRBV10-1 with TRBJ1-1, with TRBD1 as a possible D gene (6 bases). The germline gives CDR1 WNHNN, CDR2 SYGVQD (reference sequence). CDR3 length: 14 residues. The V gene lost 0 bases and the J gene lost 9 bases, with 14 bases spanning the gap. The CDR3: CASSESLTGSKAFF. The CDR3 DNA follows: TGCGCCAGCAGTGAGTCGTTGACAGGCTCAAAAGCTTTCTTT.

The rearrangement uses TRBV7-9 and TRBJ1-1, with 8 bases identical to TRBD1. This CDR3 spans 16 amino acids. Germline V gene sequence: CDR1 SEHNR, CDR2 FQNEAQ (reference sequence). The junction had 10 bases not matched to a gene; V was cut back by 3 bases and J by 4 bases. The CDR3 coding sequence is TGTGCCAGCAGCTTCCACTCGACAGGGGACGGCACTGAAGCTTTCTTT. It is translated as CASSFHSTGDGTEAFF. The whole variable domain, filled in from reference TRBV7-9 and TRBJ1-1, reads DTGVSQNPRHKITKRGQNVTFRCDPISEHNRLYWYRQTLGQGPEFLTYFQNEAQLEKSRLLSDRFSAERPKGSFSTLEIQRTEQGDSAMYLCASSFHSTGDGTEAFFGQGTRLTVV.

This clone was counted once. The chain carries TRBV19 and TRBJ1-1; D call uncertain. The V end was cut by 7 bases, the J end by 3 bases, with 12 bases between. CDR3 length: 13 amino acids. Germline-derived CDR1 and CDR2 are LNHDA and SQIVND (reference sequence). The CDR3 region is CASMKDVHTEAFF. In nucleotides, the CDR3 is TGTGCCAGTATGAAGGACGTGCACACTGAAGCTTTCTTT.

This chain uses TRBV23-1 with TRBJ2-1, with TRBD1 matching 8 bases. TRBV23-1 is filed as an ORF, its function uncertain. The CDR3 runs 14 residues. V was clipped by 6 bases and J by 8 bases; unmatched bases: 9. The CDR3 DNA reads TGCGCCAGCAGCCTACGGACAGGGTGGCATGAGCAGTTCTTC. Translated: CASSLRTGWHEQFF.

This clone is a singleton in its sample. The genes are TRBV5-3 and TRBJ2-7; the D gene is possibly TRBD2 (6 bases). TRBV5-3 falls under the ORF class, with uncertain function. V was clipped by 0 bases and J by 4 bases, with 14 bases between them. The length of the CDR3 is 15 residues. The CDR3 bases are TGTGCCAGAAGCTTGGATCTAGATGGAGGGTACGAGCAGTACTTC. It yields the protein CARSLDLDGGYEQYF.

The chain employs TRBV6-6 and TRBJ1-2; a weak D match, TRBD1 (5 bases). Germline V CDR1 and CDR2: MNHNY, SVGAGI (reference sequence). The germline V and J ends were trimmed by 3 bases and 2 bases, with 16 bases remaining between them. This CDR3 is built from 16 residues. The CDR3 protein is CASSYEVPPGNYGYTF. The CDR3 nucleotides read TGTGCCAGCAGTTATGAGGTCCCCCCAGGGAACTATGGCTACACCTTC.

The rearrangement uses TRBV7-9 and TRBJ2-2; 8 bases align to TRBD2. V was pared by 3 bases and J by 2 bases, with 5 bases of the junction left unmatched. Germline V gives CDR1 SEHNR, CDR2 FQNEAQ (reference sequence). This CDR3 has 16 amino acids. The CDR3 spells CASSLTGGHNTGELFF. The CDR3 nucleotides read TGTGCCAGCAGCTTGACGGGAGGGCATAACACCGGGGAGCTGTTTTTT.

The V and J genes are TRBV11-2 and TRBJ1-1; D might be TRBD1 (6 bases). CDR3 size: 19 residues. The germline V gene has CDR1 SGHAT and CDR2 FQNNGV. V was pared by 0 bases and J by 11 bases, with 31 bases between. The CDR3 spells CASSLDPYSLQGAFIGAFF. DNA for the CDR3: TGTGCCAGCAGCTTAGATCCCTACAGCCTACAGGGCGCCTTCATTGGGGCTTTCTTT. Together with reference TRBV11-2 and TRBJ1-1, the CDR3 gives the full variable domain: EAGVAQSPRYKIIEKRQSVAFWCNPISGHATLYWYQQILGQGPKLLIQFQNNGVVDDSQLPKDRFSAERLKGVDSTLKIQPAKLEDSAVYLCASSLDPYSLQGAFIGAFFGQGTRLTVV.

The V and J genes are TRBV7-9 and TRBJ2-5; 13 bases line up with TRBD2. Germline trimming cut 8 bases from V and 4 bases from J; bases unmatched to any gene: 19. Germline CDR1 and CDR2: SEHNR and FQNEAQ (reference sequence). This CDR3 comprises 19 residues. CDR3 amino acids: CASGFSRTSGSELRETQYF. CDR3 sequence (DNA): TGTGCCAGCGGATTTTCGAGGACTAGCGGGAGTGAATTAAGAGAGACCCAGTACTTC.

The chain recombines TRBV30 with TRBJ2-1, with TRBD2 matching over 10 bases. The germline V gene has CDR1 GTSNPN and CDR2 SVGIG (reference sequence). This CDR3 is built from 15 residues. Unmatched junction bases numbered 4, after V lost 1 base and J lost 4 bases. The CDR3 DNA reads TGTGCCTGGAGTGCCGGGACTAGCGCTTACAATGAGCAGTTCTTC. This gives the protein CAWSAGTSAYNEQFF.

The genes are TRBV4-1 and TRBJ2-7; no clear D. Per the germline V gene, CDR1 is MGHRA and CDR2 is YSYEKL. CDR3 length: 12 amino acids. Between the trimmed V and J ends, which lost 4 bases and 0 bases, there was a span of 4 bases. CDR3 bases: TGCGCCAGCAGCCCCACCTCCTACGAGCAGTACTTC. This sequence encodes CASSPTSYEQYF.

The chain combines TRBV10-1 with TRBJ1-1; D gene uncertain. V dropped 2 bases and J dropped 0 bases, with 13 bases sitting between them. This CDR3 has 16 residues. Germline V gives CDR1 WNHNN, CDR2 SYGVQD (reference sequence). DNA of the CDR3: TGCGCCAGCAGTGAGGGACGAGGGTCCTTGAACACTGAAGCTTTCTTT. It is translated as CASSEGRGSLNTEAFF.

V gene TRBV30 combines with J gene TRBJ1-1; no clear D gene. Trimming stripped 5 bases from V and 7 bases from J, with 11 bases between. Germline assignment: CDR1 GTSNPN and CDR2 SVGIG (reference sequence). The CDR3 covers 11 residues. The CDR3 DNA reads as TGTGCCTGGGGGGATGAGGGTGAAGCTTTCTTT. Protein product: CAWGDEGEAFF.

The rearrangement joins TRBV2 to TRBJ2-3; 10 nucleotides line up with TRBD2. V was pared by 1 base and J by 3 bases, with 1 base of the junction left unmatched. Germline CDR1 is SNHLY and CDR2 is FYNNEI. The CDR3 covers 15 residues. CDR3: CASSEGTSGTDTQYF. The DNA for the CDR3 is TGTGCCAGCAGTGAAGGGACTAGCGGAACAGATACGCAGTATTTT.

This clone was recorded once. The chain couples TRBV19 to TRBJ2-1, with 11 positions matching TRBD2. V shed 1 base and J 4 bases; nucleotides not matched to a gene: 6. Per the germline V gene, CDR1 is LNHDA and CDR2 is SQIVND (reference sequence). The CDR3 consists of 17 residues. The CDR3 loop reads CASSIALLAGVYNEQFF. CDR3 sequence (DNA): TGTGCCAGTAGTATAGCCCTACTAGCGGGAGTTTACAATGAGCAGTTCTTC.

In nucleotides, the CDR3 is TGCGCCAGCAGCCCAGGGACAGGGCGGACTGGGAATCAGCCCCAGCATTTT. Its protein product is CASSPGTGRTGNQPQHF. The gene calls are TRBV5-1 and TRBJ1-5; 9 bases are shared with TRBD1. Per the germline V gene, CDR1 is SGHRS and CDR2 is YFSETQ. J gave up 4 bases and V 4 bases, and 12 bases lay outside the gene matches. This CDR3 is 17 amino acids long.

J is TRBJ2-1 and V is TRBV10-2; tentatively, D is TRBD1 (6 bases). Germline-derived CDR1 and CDR2 are WSHSY and SAAADI. The CDR3 consists of 15 residues. V lost 8 bases and J lost 4, with 18 bases in between. CDR3 protein: CASRGHLNDYNEQFF. The DNA for the CDR3 is TGCGCCAGCCGGGGACACCTTAACGATTACAATGAGCAGTTCTTC.

This chain uses TRBV28 with TRBJ1-5; tentatively, D is TRBD1 (5 bases). Germline lookup yields CDR1 MDHEN and CDR2 SYDVKM. The CDR3 has 14 amino acids. V lost 10 bases and J 4 bases, leaving 17 bases between the germline ends. This CDR3 reads CATRGTAENQPQHF. In nucleotides, the CDR3 is TGTGCCACTAGGGGTACAGCGGAAAATCAGCCCCAGCATTTT.

This sequence joins TRBV5-5 and TRBJ1-5; D may be TRBD1 (6 bases). V lost 1 base and J 9 bases, leaving 11 bases between the germline ends. CDR1 is SGHKS and CDR2 is YYEKEE in the germline V gene (reference sequence). The CDR3 consists of 13 residues. The CDR3 protein is CASSLIPRGPQHF. CDR3 sequence (DNA): TGTGCCAGCAGCTTGATCCCCAGGGGGCCCCAGCATTTT.

The chain has TRBV6-4 and TRBJ1-1; 10 bases map to TRBD1. V was pared by 4 bases and J by 4 bases, with 3 bases of the junction left unmatched. CDR1 is MRHNA, CDR2 SNTAGT, per germline. The CDR3 runs to 14 residues. The CDR3 loop reads CASSVGTGATEAFF. The CDR3 region has the DNA TGTGCCAGCAGTGTAGGGACAGGGGCCACTGAAGCTTTCTTT.

The chain combines TRBV9 with TRBJ2-7, with 7 bases identical to TRBD2. The CDR3 loop spans 15 amino acids. V lost 4 bases to trimming and J lost 1 base; unmatched junction nucleotides: 8. CDR1 SGDLS and CDR2 YYNGEE come from the germline V gene. CDR3 coding DNA: TGTGCCAGCAGCTACTTGGGGGGGGATTCCTACGAGCAGTACTTC. Translation gives CASSYLGGDSYEQYF.